A selection of T cell receptor beta chains follows, all from one sample in a study of T cell clusters in autoimmune cytopenias. TCRdb reanalyzed the multiplex PCR reads and collapses them to one entry per CDR3 protein, without DNA. In all, the sample yields about 8,400 distinct CDR3 sequences. Sequenced input: peripheral blood. All receptors derive from a human donor with an autoimmune cytopenia or autoimmune hepatitis (not recorded which). Both conserved end residues are part of each CDR3. The order of the fields is clone size, J gene, V gene, CDR3 protein. Rows give clone size only sometimes, using once, few, many, or a class for an expanded clone.

medium-sized	TRBJ2-7	TRBV29-1	CSVRTGSGGIAYEQYF
.	TRBJ1-1	TRBV20-1	CSALANTEAFF
.	TRBJ2-7	TRBV7-9	CASSFGQGASYEQYF
.	TRBJ1-4	TRBV18	CASSWGTATNEKLFF
.	TRBJ2-7	TRBV5-1	CASSSSLYEQYF
.	TRBJ1-1	TRBV7-9	CASSLRASTEAFF
.	TRBJ1-5	TRBV6-1	CASSDLNRGNQPQHF
medium-sized	TRBJ2-3	TRBV20-1	CSASATSGISTDTQYF
medium-sized	TRBJ2-5	TRBV7-2	CASSFQETQYF
.	TRBJ1-6	TRBV6-1	CASSGQGGYNSPLHF
.	TRBJ1-5	TRBV12-3/TRBV12-4	CASRGQGANNQPQHF
.	TRBJ2-4	TRBV12-3/TRBV12-4	CASSLAHLAKNIQYF
medium-sized	TRBJ1-2	TRBV20-1	CSAATGLSTGYTF
.	TRBJ2-7	TRBV7-9	CASSFGTGDEQYF
.	TRBJ2-3	TRBV10-1	CASSESIAGGQDTQYF
medium-sized	TRBJ2-7	TRBV5-6	CASSFQGPGPTSYEQYF
medium-sized	TRBJ1-2	TRBV7-6	CASSPGQRGVYGYTF
.	TRBJ2-5	TRBV6-6	CASNHAGGSGQETQYF
.	TRBJ2-1	TRBV7-3	CASSPLQTSGRVNEQFF
.	TRBJ2-5	TRBV27	CASSLNWSSGRRETQYF
medium-sized	TRBJ2-7	TRBV27	CASLPRTGFLQEQYF
.	TRBJ2-7	TRBV13	CASSPPGVRGTDEQYF
medium-sized	TRBJ2-3	TRBV5-6	CASSLPGPGADTQYF
medium-sized	TRBJ2-1	TRBV20-1	CSAQRVGLLSYNEQFF
.	TRBJ1-2	TRBV19	CASRTSGGSGGGYTF
medium-sized	TRBJ2-7	TRBV6-5	CASSYLTSSYEQYF
medium-sized	TRBJ2-7	TRBV7-2	CASSLEVGGEQYF
.	TRBJ1-4	TRBV9	CASSVDSEKLFF
.	TRBJ1-1	TRBV20-1	CSAPGFRNTEAFF
.	TRBJ2-5	TRBV30	CAWSLQTAGTQYF
medium-sized	TRBJ2-7	TRBV12-3/TRBV12-4	CASSLRASYEQYF
.	TRBJ2-3	TRBV5-4	CASSWTGVPDTQYF
.	TRBJ2-3	TRBV21-1	CASSKRDSPTDTQYF
.	TRBJ2-3	TRBV5-4	CASSKGLPASTDTQYF
.	TRBJ1-6	TRBV5-1	CASSLFDSPLHF
medium-sized	TRBJ2-7	TRBV20-1	CSAPGLASYEQYF
medium-sized	TRBJ2-1	TRBV20-1	CSARTSGRSLYNEQFF
.	TRBJ2-5	TRBV25-1	CASSEIGGKETQYF
.	TRBJ2-7	TRBV6-1	CASSETFGSVLSSYEQYF
.	TRBJ2-7	TRBV12-3/TRBV12-4	CASSLQGYEQYF
medium-sized	TRBJ2-1	TRBV7-2	CASSLVSGGTYNEQFF
.	TRBJ2-2	TRBV7-9	CASSIRDRGTGELFF
.	TRBJ1-2	TRBV20-1	CSARVRYGYTF
.	TRBJ1-6	TRBV11-2	CASSSGAGLYSPLHF
.	TRBJ2-2	TRBV18	CASSPTGGRNTGELFF
.	TRBJ1-1	TRBV19	CAASGKSTNTEAFF
.	TRBJ1-2	TRBV6-1	CASRKSGTGIGYTF
.	TRBJ2-1	TRBV20-1	CSARDMASGPRGEQFF
.	TRBJ2-1	TRBV27	CASSTRTDSYNEQFF
.	TRBJ1-5	TRBV11-2	CASSPMGDSNQPQHF
.	TRBJ1-5	TRBV19	CASSIMGYSNQPQHF
medium-sized	TRBJ1-2	TRBV29-1	CSYKTIDRSSKGGYTF
medium-sized	TRBJ1-2	TRBV29-1	CSVDGLLARPNYGYTF
.	TRBJ2-7	TRBV5-4	CASSLAGVYEQYF
.	TRBJ2-2	TRBV7-9	CASSQGFLAGELFF
.	TRBJ2-3	TRBV18	CASSPGTSGIEEYF
.	TRBJ1-6	TRBV11-2	CASSLAQGAFLHF